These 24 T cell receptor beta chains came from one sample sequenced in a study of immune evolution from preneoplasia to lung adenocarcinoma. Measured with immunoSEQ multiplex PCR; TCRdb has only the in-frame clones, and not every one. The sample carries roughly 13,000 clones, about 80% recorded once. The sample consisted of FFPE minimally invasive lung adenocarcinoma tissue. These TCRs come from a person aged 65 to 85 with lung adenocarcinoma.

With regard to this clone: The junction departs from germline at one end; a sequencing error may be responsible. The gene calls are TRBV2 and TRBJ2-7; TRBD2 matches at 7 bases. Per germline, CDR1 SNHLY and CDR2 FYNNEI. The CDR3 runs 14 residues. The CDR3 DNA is TGTGCCAGCAGTGAAGGGGGGGGAGCCAACGATTGGGACTTC. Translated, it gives CASSEGGGANDWDF.

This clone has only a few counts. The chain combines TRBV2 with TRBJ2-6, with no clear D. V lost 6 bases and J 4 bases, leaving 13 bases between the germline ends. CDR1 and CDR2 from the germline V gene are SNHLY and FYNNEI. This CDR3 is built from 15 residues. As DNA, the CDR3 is TGTGCCAGCAGATCCCGGTTGACCGGGGCCAACGTCCTGACTTTC. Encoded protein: CASRSRLTGANVLTF.

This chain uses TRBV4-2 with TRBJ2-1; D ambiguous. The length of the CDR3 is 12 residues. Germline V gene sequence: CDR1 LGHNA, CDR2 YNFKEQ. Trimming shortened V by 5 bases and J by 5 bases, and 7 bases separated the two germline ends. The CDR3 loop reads CASSRSDNEQFF. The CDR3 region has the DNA TGTGCCAGCAGCAGATCCGACAATGAGCAGTTCTTC.

CDR3 protein: CASSMGFGQGSYGYTF. The DNA for the CDR3 is TGTGCCAGTAGTATGGGATTTGGACAGGGCAGCTATGGCTACACCTTC. V gene TRBV19 combines with J gene TRBJ1-2; 8 bases are a match to TRBD1. In germline, CDR1 is LNHDA, CDR2 SQIVND (reference sequence). The CDR3 length is 16 residues. V lost 3 bases, J lost 4 bases, and 10 bases stayed unmatched.

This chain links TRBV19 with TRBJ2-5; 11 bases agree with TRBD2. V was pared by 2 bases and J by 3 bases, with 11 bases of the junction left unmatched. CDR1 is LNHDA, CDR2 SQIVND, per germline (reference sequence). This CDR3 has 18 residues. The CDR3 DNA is TGTGCCAGTAGTATATTAGCGGGAGGGCCGGTCCTGGAAGAGACCCAGTACTTC. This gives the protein CASSILAGGPVLEETQYF.

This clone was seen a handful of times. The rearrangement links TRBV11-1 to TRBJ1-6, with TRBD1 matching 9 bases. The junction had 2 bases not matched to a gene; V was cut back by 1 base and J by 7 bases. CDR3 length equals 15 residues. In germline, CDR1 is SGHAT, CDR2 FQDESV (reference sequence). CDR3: CASSLGQGGNSPLHF. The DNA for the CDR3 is TGTGCCAGCAGCTTAGGACAGGGGGGCAATTCACCCCTCCACTTT. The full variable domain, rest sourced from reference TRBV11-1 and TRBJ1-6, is EAEVAQSPRYKITEKSQAVAFWCDPISGHATLYWYRQILGQGPELLVQFQDESVVDDSQLPKDRFSAERLKGVDSTLKIQPAELGDSAMYLCASSLGQGGNSPLHFGNGTRLTVT.

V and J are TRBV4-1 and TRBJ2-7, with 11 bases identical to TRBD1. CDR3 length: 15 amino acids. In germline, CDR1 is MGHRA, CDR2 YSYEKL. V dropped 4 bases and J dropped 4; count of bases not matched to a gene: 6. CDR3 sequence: CASSPGQGARYEQYF. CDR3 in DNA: TGCGCCAGCAGCCCCGGACAGGGGGCGCGGTACGAGCAGTACTTC.

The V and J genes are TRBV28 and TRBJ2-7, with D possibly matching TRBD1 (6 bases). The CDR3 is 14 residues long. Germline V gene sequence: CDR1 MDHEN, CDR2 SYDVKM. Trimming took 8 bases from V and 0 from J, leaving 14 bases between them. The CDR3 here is CASHPGHLSYEQYF. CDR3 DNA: TGTGCCAGCCACCCGGGACACCTCTCCTACGAGCAGTACTTC.

The CDR3 region has the DNA TGTGCCTGGAGTGTACGTGAGAATTCACCCCTCCACTTT. Protein sequence: CAWSVRENSPLHF. This chain joins TRBV30 and TRBJ1-6, with D unresolved. Looked up from germline, CDR1 is GTSNPN and CDR2 is SVGIG (reference sequence). The CDR3 sequence is 13 residues long. V was clipped by 0 bases and J by 7 bases, with 7 bases between them.

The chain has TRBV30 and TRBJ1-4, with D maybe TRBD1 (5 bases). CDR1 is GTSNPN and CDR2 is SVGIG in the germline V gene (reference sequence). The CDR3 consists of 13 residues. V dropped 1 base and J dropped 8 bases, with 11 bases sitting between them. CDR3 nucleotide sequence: TGTGCCTGGAGTGGCCCCGACAGAGAAAAACTGTTTTTT. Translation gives CAWSGPDREKLFF.

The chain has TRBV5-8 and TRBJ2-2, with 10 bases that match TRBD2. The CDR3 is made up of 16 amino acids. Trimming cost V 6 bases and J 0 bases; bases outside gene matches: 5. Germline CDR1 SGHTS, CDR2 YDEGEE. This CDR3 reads CASNLLAGTNTGELFF. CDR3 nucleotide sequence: TGTGCCAGCAACTTACTAGCGGGAACGAACACCGGGGAGCTGTTTTTT. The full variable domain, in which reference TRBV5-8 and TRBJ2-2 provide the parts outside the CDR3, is EAGVTQSPTHLIKTRGQQATLRCSPISGHTSVYWYQQALGLGLQFLLWYDEGEERNRGNFPPRFSGRQFPNYSSELNVNALELEDSALYLCASNLLAGTNTGELFFGEGSRLTVL.

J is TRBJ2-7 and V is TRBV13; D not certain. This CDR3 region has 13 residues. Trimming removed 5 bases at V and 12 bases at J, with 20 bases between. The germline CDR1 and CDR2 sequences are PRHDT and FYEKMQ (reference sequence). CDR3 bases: TGTGCCAGCAGCGGATCGGACGAGGCAGAGACGTACTTC. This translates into CASSGSDEAETYF. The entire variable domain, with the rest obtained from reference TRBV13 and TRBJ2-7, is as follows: AAGVIQSPRHLIKEKRETATLKCYPIPRHDTVYWYQQGPGQDPQFLISFYEKMQSDKGSIPDRFSAQQFSDYHSELNMSSLELGDSALYFCASSGSDEAETYFGPGTRLTVT.

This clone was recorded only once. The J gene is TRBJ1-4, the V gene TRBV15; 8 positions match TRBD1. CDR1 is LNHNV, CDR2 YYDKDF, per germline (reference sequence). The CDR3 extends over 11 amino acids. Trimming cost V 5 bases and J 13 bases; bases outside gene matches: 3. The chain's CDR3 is CATSGQGRLFF. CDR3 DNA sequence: TGTGCCACCAGCGGACAGGGAAGACTGTTTTTT.

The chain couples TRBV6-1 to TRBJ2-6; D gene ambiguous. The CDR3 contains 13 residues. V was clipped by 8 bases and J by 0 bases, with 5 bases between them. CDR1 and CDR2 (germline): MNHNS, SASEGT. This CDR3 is CASFLSGANVLTF. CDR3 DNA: TGTGCCAGCTTTCTCTCTGGGGCCAACGTCCTGACTTTC.

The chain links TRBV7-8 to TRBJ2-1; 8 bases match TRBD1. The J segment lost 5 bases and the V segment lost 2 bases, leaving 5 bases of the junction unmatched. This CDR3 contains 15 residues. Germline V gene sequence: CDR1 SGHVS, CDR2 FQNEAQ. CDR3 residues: CASSLWRQGNNEQFF. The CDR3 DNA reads TGTGCCAGCAGCTTATGGAGACAGGGGAACAATGAGCAGTTCTTC.

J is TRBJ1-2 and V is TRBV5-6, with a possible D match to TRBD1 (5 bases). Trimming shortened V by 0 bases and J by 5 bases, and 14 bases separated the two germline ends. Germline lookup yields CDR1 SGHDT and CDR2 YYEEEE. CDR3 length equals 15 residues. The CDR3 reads CASSLGDVVTYGYTF. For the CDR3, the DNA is TGTGCCAGCAGCTTGGGGGACGTCGTTACTTATGGCTACACCTTC.

In DNA form, the CDR3 reads TGTGCCAGCAGCCACTCCTCCGGGCCGTACGAGCAGTACTTC. Translated, it gives CASSHSSGPYEQYF. The chain employs TRBV2 and TRBJ2-7; D gene uncertain. Germline loops: CDR1 SNHLY, CDR2 FYNNEI. V lost 6 bases and J 4 bases, leaving 16 bases between the germline ends. This CDR3 comprises 14 residues.

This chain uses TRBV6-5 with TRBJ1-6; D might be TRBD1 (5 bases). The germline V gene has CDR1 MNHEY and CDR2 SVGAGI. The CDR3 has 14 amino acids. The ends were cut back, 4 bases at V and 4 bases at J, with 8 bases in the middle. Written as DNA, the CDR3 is TGTGCCAGCAGTTTCCGGGGGTATAATTCACCCCTCCACTTT. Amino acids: CASSFRGYNSPLHF.

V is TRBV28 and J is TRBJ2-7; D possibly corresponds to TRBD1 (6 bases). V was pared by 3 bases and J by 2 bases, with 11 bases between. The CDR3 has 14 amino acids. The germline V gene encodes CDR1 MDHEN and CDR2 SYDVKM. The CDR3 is CASSFPGATYEQYF. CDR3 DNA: TGTGCCAGCAGTTTTCCAGGGGCAACCTACGAGCAGTACTTC.

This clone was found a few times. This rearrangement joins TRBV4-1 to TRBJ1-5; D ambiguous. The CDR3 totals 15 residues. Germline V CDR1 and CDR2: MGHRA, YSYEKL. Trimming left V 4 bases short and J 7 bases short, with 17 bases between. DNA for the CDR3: TGCGCCAGCAGCCTCAAGGACCATAAGGAACAGCCCCAGCATTTT. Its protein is CASSLKDHKEQPQHF.

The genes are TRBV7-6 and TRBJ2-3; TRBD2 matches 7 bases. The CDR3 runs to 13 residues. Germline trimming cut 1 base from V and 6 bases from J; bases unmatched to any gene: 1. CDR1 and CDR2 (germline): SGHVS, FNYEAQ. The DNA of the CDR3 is TGTGCCAGCAGCTTAGTACTAGCGGATACGCAGTATTTT. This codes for CASSLVLADTQYF.

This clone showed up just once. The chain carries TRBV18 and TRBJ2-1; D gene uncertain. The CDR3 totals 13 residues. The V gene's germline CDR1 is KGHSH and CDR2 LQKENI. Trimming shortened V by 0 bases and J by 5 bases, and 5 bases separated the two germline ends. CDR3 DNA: TGTGCCAGCTCACCACCGCACCACAATGAGCAGTTCTTC. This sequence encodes CASSPPHHNEQFF.

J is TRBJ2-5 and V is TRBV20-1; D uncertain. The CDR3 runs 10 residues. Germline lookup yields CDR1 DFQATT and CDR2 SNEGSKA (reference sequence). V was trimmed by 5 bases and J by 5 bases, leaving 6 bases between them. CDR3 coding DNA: TGCAGTGCTGGCACGGAGACCCAGTACTTC. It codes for CSAGTETQYF.

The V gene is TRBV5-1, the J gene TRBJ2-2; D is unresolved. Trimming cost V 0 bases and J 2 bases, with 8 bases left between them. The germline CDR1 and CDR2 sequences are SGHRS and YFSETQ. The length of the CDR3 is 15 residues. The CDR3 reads CASSLAVTNTGELFF. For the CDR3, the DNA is TGCGCCAGCAGCTTGGCAGTAACCAACACCGGGGAGCTGTTTTTT.